This TCR beta chain was sequenced for a study of T cell responses to AZD1222 COVID-19 vaccine. Study overall: Pooled samples include second doses given at about 4 or 12 weeks. Whole-study findings and limits: Sampled repertoires all dated from after the peak T cell response.

Sequencing was performed with immunoSEQ multiplex PCR; in TCRdb, only in-frame clones are kept and a portion is missing. Altogether around 130,000 clones are present, roughly 89% being singletons, with the ten largest covering 5.4%. Germline CDR1 MNHEY, CDR2 SMNVEV (reference sequence). The CDR3 sequence is 15 residues long. J lost 4 bases, V lost 8 bases, and 10 bases had no gene match. For this clone: No antigen is known for it.

This clonotype was obtained from an adult in good health. The rearrangement links TRBV27 to TRBJ1-3; 8 bases align to TRBD1. Sample: peripheral blood, taken on day 0 of AZD1222 vaccination. The CDR3 DNA is TGTGCCAGCTCCCTTACAGGGACAGGCGGAAACACCATATATTTT. Translated: CASSLTGTGGNTIYF.